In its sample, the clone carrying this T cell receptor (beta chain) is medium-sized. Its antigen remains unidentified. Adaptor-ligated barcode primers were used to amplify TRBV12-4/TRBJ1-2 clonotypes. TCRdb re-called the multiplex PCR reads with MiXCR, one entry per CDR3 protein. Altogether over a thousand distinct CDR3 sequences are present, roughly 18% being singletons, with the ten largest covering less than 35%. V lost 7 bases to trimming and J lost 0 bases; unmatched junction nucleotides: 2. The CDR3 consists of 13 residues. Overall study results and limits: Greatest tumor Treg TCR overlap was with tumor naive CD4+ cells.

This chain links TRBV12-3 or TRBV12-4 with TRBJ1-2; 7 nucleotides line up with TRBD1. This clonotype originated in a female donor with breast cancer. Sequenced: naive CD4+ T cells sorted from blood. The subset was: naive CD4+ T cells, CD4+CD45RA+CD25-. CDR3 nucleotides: TGTGCCAGCAAGGGGACAGCTAACTATGGCTACACCTTC. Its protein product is CASKGTANYGYTF.